The T cell receptor (beta chain) described here comes from a study of cytomegalovirus exposure and HLA in healthy donors. Study-wide context: One earlier analysis, a look at 150 million to 200 million T cells, found some 100 million unique TCR beta sequences.

Primers for the PCR totalled 60 Vbeta and 13 Jbeta. Here immunoSEQ multiplex PCR was the method, and the copy in TCRdb shows in-frame clones only, minus some. The sample gives more than 150,000 clones, around 80% of which show up once; 2.5% to 3.5% is in the top ten. Germline lookup yields CDR1 LGHNA and CDR2 YNFKEQ. V shed 2 bases, J shed 7 bases, and the junction held 10 bases outside the gene matches. This CDR3 is built from 15 residues. Turning to this clone: What it binds is unknown.

General study results and limits: Most of the TCR beta V segments (in an earlier analysis) were productive either about 90% or about 30% of the time.

This sequence joins TRBV4-2 and TRBJ1-1, with 7 bases that match TRBD1. This receptor was identified in a woman aged 45-65 years in good health and CMV-seropositive. The specimen sequenced was PBMCs. CDR3: CASSQHTRGEGEAFF. The CDR3 bases are TGTGCCAGCAGCCAACACACCAGGGGGGAAGGTGAAGCTTTCTTT.